Shown below are 8 T cell receptor beta chains from a single sample sequenced in a study of identical twins. MiXCR, run by TCRdb on the 5' RACE reads, gives a single entry per CDR3 protein. The sample has about 470,000 distinct CDR3 sequences; roughly 26% are singletons. The same specimen was also included in a second study, on T cells expressing NK-cell markers.

Sequences were obtained from CD4+ T cells sorted from blood. Every receptor here comes from a woman younger than 35 in good health.

The chain links TRBV2 to TRBJ2-4, with 8 bases fitting TRBD1. This CDR3 is 12 amino acids long. From germline, CDR1 is SNHLY and CDR2 FYNNEI. Trimming removed 8 bases from V and 6 bases from J; junction bases left unmatched: 3. The CDR3 sequence: CASSTGGNIQYF. CDR3 in DNA: TGTGCCAGCTCAACAGGGGGAAACATTCAGTACTTC.

The table lists this clonotype with a few counts. The chain joins TRBV5-4 to TRBJ2-1; 10 bases agree with TRBD2. Germline CDR1 is SGHNT and CDR2 is YYREEE (reference sequence). Unmatched junction bases numbered 5, after V lost 4 bases and J lost 4 bases. CDR3 size: 15 residues. CDR3 sequence: CASSPASGRYNEQFF. CDR3 nucleotides: TGTGCCAGCAGCCCCGCTAGCGGGAGATACAATGAGCAGTTCTTC.

The CDR3 DNA reads TGCGCCAGCAGCGATGCCGGGACGGGCGAAGAGACCCAGTACTTC. Protein: CASSDAGTGEETQYF. This chain connects TRBV5-1 to TRBJ2-5, with D possibly called TRBD1 or TRBD2 (5 bases each). Trimming stripped 4 bases from V and 3 bases from J, with 16 bases between. Looked up from germline, CDR1 is SGHRS and CDR2 is YFSETQ. CDR3 length: 15 amino acids.

The V gene is TRBV12-3 or TRBV12-4, the J gene TRBJ2-5; no reliable D call. The CDR3 totals 15 residues. Deletions cut 6 bases from V and 4 bases from J, with 18 bases between. CDR3 region: CASRSQSASGETQYF. The CDR3 DNA sequence: TGTGCCAGCAGGTCCCAGAGCGCCTCAGGAGAGACCCAGTACTTC.

J is TRBJ2-1 and V is TRBV5-8, with D possibly being TRBD2 (5 bases). Trimming pared 5 bases from V and 2 bases from J, leaving 17 bases between. Germline V CDR1 and CDR2: SGHTS, YDEGEE. CDR3 length equals 16 residues. CDR3 in amino acids: CASSSVAGDPYNEQFF. CDR3 sequence (DNA): TGTGCCAGCAGTTCCGTGGCCGGGGATCCCTACAATGAGCAGTTCTTC.

A single count supports this clonotype. V gene TRBV7-9 combines with J gene TRBJ1-5; the D is unclear. Between the trimmed V and J ends, which lost 10 bases and 8 bases, there was a span of 15 bases. Germline values: CDR1 SEHNR, CDR2 FQNEAQ (reference sequence). The CDR3 is 12 residues long. The CDR3: CANEYRAKPQHF. CDR3 nucleotides: TGTGCCAACGAATACCGTGCCAAGCCCCAGCATTTT.

This chain connects TRBV12-3 or TRBV12-4 to TRBJ1-2; TRBD1 matches at 7 bases. V was clipped by 3 bases and J by 2 bases; unmatched bases: 3. The CDR3 spans 14 residues. The CDR3: CASSFHRGNYGYTF. CDR3 coding DNA: TGTGCCAGCAGTTTCCACAGGGGAAACTATGGCTACACCTTC.

The V call is TRBV19, the J call TRBJ2-3, with D possibly matching TRBD1 (5 bases). Trimming shortened V by 5 bases and J by 6 bases, and 15 bases separated the two germline ends. Per germline, CDR1 LNHDA and CDR2 SQIVND (reference sequence). This CDR3 is built from 14 residues. The CDR3 region is CASSSSLRADTQYF. The CDR3 DNA reads as TGTGCCAGTAGTTCCAGCCTCAGGGCCGATACGCAGTATTTT.